Here is one T cell receptor (beta chain) with its context. Its matching antigen is unknown. Generated by immunoSEQ multiplex PCR, the TCRdb table keeps only in-frame clones and is missing some. This repertoire shows 170,000 or so clones, roughly nine tenths found once; its top ten account for approximately 3%. The data are from a study of T cell responses to AZD1222 COVID-19 vaccine. Study findings and constraints: At baseline, just 6 or 7 AZD1222 recipients tested seropositive.

Looked up from germline, CDR1 is SGHRS and CDR2 is YFSETQ. The CDR3 sequence is 18 residues long. V shed 4 bases and J 4 bases; nucleotides not matched to a gene: 11. The chain joins TRBV5-1 to TRBJ2-1; TRBD2 matches at 13 bases. The clonotype originates from an adult in good health. Source: peripheral blood, taken on day 0 of AZD1222 vaccination. The CDR3 region is CASSRMGTSGDIYNEQFF. CDR3 coding DNA: TGCGCCAGCAGCCGAATGGGGACTAGCGGGGATATATACAATGAGCAGTTCTTC. Filled out from reference TRBV5-1 and TRBJ2-1, the complete variable domain reads KAGVTQTPRYLIKTRGQQVTLSCSPISGHRSVSWYQQTPGQGLQFLFEYFSETQRNKGNFPGRFSGRQFSNSRSEMNVSTLELGDSALYLCASSRMGTSGDIYNEQFFGPGTRLTVL.